These T cell receptor beta chains were read from a single sample in a study of cytomegalovirus exposure and HLA in healthy donors. Assay: immunoSEQ multiplex PCR; the TCRdb copy retains only in-frame clones and omits some. The data contain more than 65,000 clones, about 78% of them singletons. The material sequenced was PBMCs. All receptors come from a man between 18 and 29 years old in good health and CMV-seropositive. CDR3s include the opening cysteine and the closing phenylalanine or tryptophan. D genes are given only for firm matches. Clone size is given for some rows only: seen once, a few or many times, or a class if the clone is expanded.

d_call j_call clone_size v_call cdr3_aa cdr3_nt
TRBD1 TRBJ1-2 - TRBV10-3 CAITGTGDYGYTF TGTGCCATCACCGGGACAGGGGACTATGGCTACACCTTC
TRBD1 TRBJ1-1 - TRBV7-9 CASSRDRGWAFF TGTGCCAGCAGCAGAGACAGGGGCTGGGCTTTCTTT
TRBD1 TRBJ2-1 - TRBV27 CASRAGTATYNEQFF TGTGCCAGCAGGGCCGGGACAGCGACCTACAATGAGCAGTTCTTC
- TRBJ1-5 - TRBV15 CATSRASSNQPQHF TGTGCCACCAGCAGAGCGTCTAGCAATCAGCCCCAGCATTTT
- TRBJ1-1 - TRBV6-5 CASSRYSGTEAFF TGTGCCAGCAGCCGTTACTCCGGGACTGAAGCTTTCTTT
TRBD2 TRBJ2-5 - TRBV5-1 CASSFIPGGHETQYF TGCGCCAGCAGCTTTATACCGGGAGGTCATGAGACCCAGTACTTC
- TRBJ2-1 - TRBV6-5 CASSYFGNNEQFF TGTGCCAGCAGTTATTTCGGGAACAATGAGCAGTTCTTC
- TRBJ2-2 few TRBV28 CASTSGTGELFF TGTGCCAGCACGAGCGGCACCGGGGAGCTGTTTTTT
TRBD2 TRBJ2-7 once TRBV4-1 CASSPTSGTNSYEQYF TGCGCCAGCAGTCCTACTAGCGGAACTAACTCCTACGAGCAGTACTTC
- TRBJ1-2 once TRBV6-1 CASSARTVAGGYTF TGTGCCAGCAGTGCCCGGACGGTAGCGGGAGGCTACACCTTC
TRBD1 TRBJ1-4 - TRBV23-1 CASSQSPGQTFEKLFF TGCGCCAGCAGTCAATCCCCGGGACAGACTTTTGAAAAACTGTTTTTT
- TRBJ1-1 once TRBV21-1 CASSKVQGSRNTEAFF TGTGCCAGCAGCAAAGTTCAGGGAAGTAGGAACACTGAAGCTTTCTTT
TRBD2 TRBJ2-7 - TRBV6-6 CASSPYAGGPYEQYF TGTGCCAGCAGCCCCTACGCGGGAGGACCTTACGAGCAGTACTTC
- TRBJ1-3 - TRBV7-6 CASAQGLSGNTIYF TGTGCCAGTGCTCAGGGACTCTCTGGAAACACCATATATTTT
TRBD1 TRBJ1-5 - TRBV5-8 CASSRRQGSQPQHF TGTGCCAGCAGCCGCCGACAGGGCAGTCAGCCCCAGCATTTT
- TRBJ1-1 - TRBV5-1 CASTGLNTEAFF TGCGCCAGCACCGGGTTGAACACTGAAGCTTTCTTT
- TRBJ2-7 - TRBV7-2 CASSLARGIYEQYF TGTGCCAGCAGCTTAGCCCGGGGGATATACGAGCAGTACTTC
TRBD2 TRBJ2-5 - TRBV7-9 CASSPIAGQETQYF TGTGCCAGCAGCCCGATAGCGGGGCAAGAGACCCAGTACTTC
TRBD1 TRBJ1-2 - TRBV4-1 CASSQISGGMSGSYTF TGCGCCAGCAGCCAAATCTCAGGGGGAATGTCTGGGAGCTACACCTTC
- TRBJ2-3 - TRBV9 CASSVRGGDTQYF TGTGCCAGCAGCGTAAGGGGTGGGGATACGCAGTATTTT
TRBD1 TRBJ2-1 - TRBV5-4 CASSPGAGTGVANEQFF TGTGCCAGCAGCCCCGGGGCCGGGACAGGGGTTGCCAATGAGCAGTTCTTC
TRBD1 TRBJ2-1 few TRBV5-1 CASSLALDRGHIF TGCGCCAGCAGCTTGGCCTTGGACAGGGGGCATATCTTC
- TRBJ2-5 - TRBV25-1 CASIGRNRETQYF TGTGCCAGCATTGGGAGGAACCGAGAGACCCAGTACTTC